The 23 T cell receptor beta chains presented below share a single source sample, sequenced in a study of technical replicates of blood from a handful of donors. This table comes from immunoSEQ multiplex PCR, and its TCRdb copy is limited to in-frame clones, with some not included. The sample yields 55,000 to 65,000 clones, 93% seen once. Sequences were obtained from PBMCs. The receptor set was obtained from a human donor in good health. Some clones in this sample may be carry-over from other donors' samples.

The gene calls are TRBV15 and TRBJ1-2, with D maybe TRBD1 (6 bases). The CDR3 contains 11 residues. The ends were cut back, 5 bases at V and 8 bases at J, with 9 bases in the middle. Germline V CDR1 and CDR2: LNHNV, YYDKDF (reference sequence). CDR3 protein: CATSEGGGYTF. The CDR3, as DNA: TGTGCCACCAGCGAGGGGGGGGGCTACACCTTC.

CDR3 in DNA: TGTGCCAGCAGCCCCCGGTCACAACCCGGGACCTTC. Protein sequence: CASSPRSQPGTF. V is TRBV13 and J is TRBJ1-2, with no clear D. Germline values: CDR1 PRHDT, CDR2 FYEKMQ (reference sequence). Between the trimmed V and J ends, which lost 5 bases and 14 bases, there was a span of 18 bases. The CDR3 covers 12 residues.

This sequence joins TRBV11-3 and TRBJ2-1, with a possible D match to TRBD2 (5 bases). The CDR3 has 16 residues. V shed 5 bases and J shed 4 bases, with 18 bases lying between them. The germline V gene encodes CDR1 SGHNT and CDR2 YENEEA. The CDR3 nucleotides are TGTGCCAGCAGCGGAGGTGGCGGAGGCGTTTACAATGAGCAGTTCTTC. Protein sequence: CASSGGGGGVYNEQFF.

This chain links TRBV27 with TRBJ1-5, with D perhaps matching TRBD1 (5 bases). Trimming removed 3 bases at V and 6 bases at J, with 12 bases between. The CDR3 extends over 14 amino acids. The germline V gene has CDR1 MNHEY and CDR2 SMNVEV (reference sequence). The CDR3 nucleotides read TGTGCCAGCAGTTTGGAAGGGGCCGTTCAGCCCCAGCATTTT. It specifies CASSLEGAVQPQHF.

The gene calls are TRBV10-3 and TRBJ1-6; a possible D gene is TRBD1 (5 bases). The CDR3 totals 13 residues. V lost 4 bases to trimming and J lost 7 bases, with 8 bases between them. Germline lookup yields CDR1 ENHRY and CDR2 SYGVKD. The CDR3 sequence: CAISVDSNSPLHF. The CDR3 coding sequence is TGTGCCATCAGTGTCGACAGCAATTCACCCCTCCACTTT.

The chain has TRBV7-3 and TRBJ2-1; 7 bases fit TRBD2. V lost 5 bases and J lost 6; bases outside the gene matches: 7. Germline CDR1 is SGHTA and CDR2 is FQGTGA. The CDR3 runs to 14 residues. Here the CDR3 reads CASSLIAGSNEQFF. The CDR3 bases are TGTGCCAGCAGCCTAATAGCGGGTAGCAATGAGCAGTTCTTC. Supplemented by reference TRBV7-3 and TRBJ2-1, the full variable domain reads GAGVSQTPSNKVTEKGKYVELRCDPISGHTALYWYRQSLGQGPEFLIYFQGTGAADDSGLPNDRFFAVRPEGSVSTLKIQRTERGDSAVYLCASSLIAGSNEQFFGPGTRLTVL.

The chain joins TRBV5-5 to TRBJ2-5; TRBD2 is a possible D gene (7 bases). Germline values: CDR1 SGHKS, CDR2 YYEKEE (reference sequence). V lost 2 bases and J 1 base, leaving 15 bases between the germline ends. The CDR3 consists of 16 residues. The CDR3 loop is CASSLGAGAVQETQYF. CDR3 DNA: TGTGCCAGCAGCTTAGGGGCGGGGGCCGTCCAAGAGACCCAGTACTTC.

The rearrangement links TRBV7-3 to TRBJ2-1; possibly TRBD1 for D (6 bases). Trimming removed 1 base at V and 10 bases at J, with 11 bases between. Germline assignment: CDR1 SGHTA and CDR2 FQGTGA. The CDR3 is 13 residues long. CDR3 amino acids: CASSLNGGLEQFF. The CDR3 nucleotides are TGTGCCAGCAGCTTAAATGGGGGCTTGGAGCAGTTCTTC.

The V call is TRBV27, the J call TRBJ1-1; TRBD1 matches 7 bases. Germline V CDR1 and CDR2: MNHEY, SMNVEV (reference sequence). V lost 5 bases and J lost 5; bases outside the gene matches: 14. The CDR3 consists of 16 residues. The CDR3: CASSQPSQGMRTEAFF. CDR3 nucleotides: TGTGCCAGCAGTCAACCGTCACAGGGGATGAGGACTGAAGCTTTCTTT.

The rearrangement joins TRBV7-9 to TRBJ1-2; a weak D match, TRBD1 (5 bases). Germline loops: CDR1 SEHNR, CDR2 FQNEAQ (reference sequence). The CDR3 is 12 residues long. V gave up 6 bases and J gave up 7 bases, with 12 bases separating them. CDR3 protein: CASRQGPPGYTF. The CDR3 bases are TGTGCCAGCAGGCAGGGCCCGCCTGGCTACACCTTC.

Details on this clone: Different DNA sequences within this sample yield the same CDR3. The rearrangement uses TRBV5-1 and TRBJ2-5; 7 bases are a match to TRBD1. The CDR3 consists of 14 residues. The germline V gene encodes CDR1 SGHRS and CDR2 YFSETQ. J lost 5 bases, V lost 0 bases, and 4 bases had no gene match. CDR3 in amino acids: CASSLEGGRETQYF. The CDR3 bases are TGCGCCAGCAGCTTGGAAGGGGGCAGGGAGACCCAGTACTTC. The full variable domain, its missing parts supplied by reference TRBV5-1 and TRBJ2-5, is KAGVTQTPRYLIKTRGQQVTLSCSPISGHRSVSWYQQTPGQGLQFLFEYFSETQRNKGNFPGRFSGRQFSNSRSEMNVSTLELGDSALYLCASSLEGGRETQYFGPGTRLLVL.

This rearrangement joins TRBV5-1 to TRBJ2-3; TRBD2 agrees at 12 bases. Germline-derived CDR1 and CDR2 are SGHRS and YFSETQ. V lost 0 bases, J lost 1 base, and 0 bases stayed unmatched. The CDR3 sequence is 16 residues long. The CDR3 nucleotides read TGCGCCAGCAGCTTGGGGACTAGCGGGGGCACAGATACGCAGTATTTT. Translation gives CASSLGTSGGTDTQYF.

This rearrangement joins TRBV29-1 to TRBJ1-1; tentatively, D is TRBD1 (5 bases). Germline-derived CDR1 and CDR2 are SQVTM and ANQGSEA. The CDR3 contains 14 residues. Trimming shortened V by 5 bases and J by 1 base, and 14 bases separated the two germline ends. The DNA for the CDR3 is TGCAGCGTTTTGGCGTTAAGGGGGAACACTGAAGCTTTCTTT. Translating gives CSVLALRGNTEAFF.

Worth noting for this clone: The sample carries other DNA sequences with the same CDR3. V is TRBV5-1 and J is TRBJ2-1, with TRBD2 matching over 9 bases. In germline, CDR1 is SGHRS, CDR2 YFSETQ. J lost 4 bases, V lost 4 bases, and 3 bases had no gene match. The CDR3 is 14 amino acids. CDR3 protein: CASSTSGGYNEQFF. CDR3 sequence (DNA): TGCGCCAGCAGCACCAGCGGGGGGTACAATGAGCAGTTCTTC.

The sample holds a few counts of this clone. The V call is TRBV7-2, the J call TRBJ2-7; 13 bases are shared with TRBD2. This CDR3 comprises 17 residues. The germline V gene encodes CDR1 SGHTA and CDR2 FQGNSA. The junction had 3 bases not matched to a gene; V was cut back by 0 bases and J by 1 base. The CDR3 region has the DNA TGTGCCAGCAGCTTAGCGCGACTAGCGGGGGGATCCTACGAGCAGTACTTC. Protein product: CASSLARLAGGSYEQYF.

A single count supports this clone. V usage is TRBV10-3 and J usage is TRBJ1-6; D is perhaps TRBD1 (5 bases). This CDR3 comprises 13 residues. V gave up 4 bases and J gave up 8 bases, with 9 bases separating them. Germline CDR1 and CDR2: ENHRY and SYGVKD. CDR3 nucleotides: TGTGCCATCAGTGGCCAGGGCTATTCACCCCTCCACTTT. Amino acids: CAISGQGYSPLHF.

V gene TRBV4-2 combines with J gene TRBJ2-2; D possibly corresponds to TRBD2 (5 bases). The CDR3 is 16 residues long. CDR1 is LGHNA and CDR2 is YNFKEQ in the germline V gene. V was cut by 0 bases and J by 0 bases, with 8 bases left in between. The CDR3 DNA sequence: TGTGCCAGCAGCCAAGAAGGACTTACGAACACCGGGGAGCTGTTTTTT. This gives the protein CASSQEGLTNTGELFF.

CDR3 in DNA: TGTGCCAGTAAAGAGGGAAGTCAGCCCCAGCATTTT. This encodes CASKEGSQPQHF. The V gene is TRBV19, the J gene TRBJ1-5; D remains ambiguous. The CDR3 loop spans 12 amino acids. The germline CDR1 and CDR2 sequences are LNHDA and SQIVND (reference sequence). Trimming cost V 7 bases and J 6 bases, with 10 bases left between them.

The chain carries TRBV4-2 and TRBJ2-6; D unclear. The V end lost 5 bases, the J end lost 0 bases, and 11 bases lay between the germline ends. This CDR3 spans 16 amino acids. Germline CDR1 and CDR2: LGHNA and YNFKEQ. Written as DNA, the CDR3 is TGTGCCAGCAGCGCCTTACCGAGCTCTGGGGCCAACGTCCTGACTTTC. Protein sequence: CASSALPSSGANVLTF.

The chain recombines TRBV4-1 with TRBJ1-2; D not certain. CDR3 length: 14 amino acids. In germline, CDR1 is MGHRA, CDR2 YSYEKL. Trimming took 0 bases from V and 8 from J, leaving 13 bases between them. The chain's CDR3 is CASSQDWSKLGYTF. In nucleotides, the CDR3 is TGCGCCAGCAGCCAAGATTGGAGTAAGCTGGGCTACACCTTC.

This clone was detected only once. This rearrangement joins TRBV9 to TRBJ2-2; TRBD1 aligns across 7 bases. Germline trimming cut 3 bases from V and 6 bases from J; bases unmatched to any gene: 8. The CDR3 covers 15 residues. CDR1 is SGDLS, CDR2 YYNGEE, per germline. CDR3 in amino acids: CASSETGYGAGELFF. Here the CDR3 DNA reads TGTGCCAGCAGCGAGACAGGGTATGGGGCCGGGGAGCTGTTTTTT.

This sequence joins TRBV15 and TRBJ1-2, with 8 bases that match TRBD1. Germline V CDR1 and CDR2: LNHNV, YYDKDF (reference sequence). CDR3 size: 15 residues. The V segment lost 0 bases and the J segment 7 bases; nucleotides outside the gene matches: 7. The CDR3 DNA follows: TGTGCCACCAGCAGAGAGGAGGGAGGGACAGGTGGCTACACCTTC. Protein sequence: CATSREEGGTGGYTF.

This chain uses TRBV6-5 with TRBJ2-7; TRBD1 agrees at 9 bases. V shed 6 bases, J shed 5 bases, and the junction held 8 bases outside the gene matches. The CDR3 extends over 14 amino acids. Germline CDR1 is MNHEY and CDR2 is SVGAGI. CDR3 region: CASSLGQGRNEQYF. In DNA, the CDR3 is TGTGCCAGCAGCCTGGGACAGGGACGCAACGAGCAGTACTTC.